Given below is one T cell receptor beta chain in context. Clones were read by immunoSEQ multiplex PCR, and TCRdb kept only the in-frame ones, dropping some. The table lists roughly 380,000 clones, around 83% of them singletons. Treatment: 15 to 20 received Ad26.COV2.S at low or high dose, single or two shots; several received placebo; per-sample allocation not given. Sampling happened 63 days after the first vaccine or placebo injection. Vaccination used an Ad26 vector expressing Wuhan-strain SARS-CoV-2 spike. This sample was included in a study of Ad26.COV2.S vaccination and SARS-CoV-2 variants. About the study: Once, or twice with 56 days between doses, Ad26.COV2.S was given intramuscularly.

CDR3 length equals 14 residues. The ends were cut back, 3 bases at V and 4 bases at J, with 13 bases in the middle. Looked up from germline, CDR1 is SGDLS and CDR2 is YYNGEE. This TCR was sampled from a person aged 18-65 years who received the Ad26.COV2.S COVID-19 vaccine or a placebo. V usage is TRBV9 and J usage is TRBJ1-2, with D maybe TRBD1 (6 bases). This specimen was peripheral blood, taken in a trial of Ad26.COV2.S vaccine versus placebo. The CDR3 DNA is TGTGCCAGCAGCGGGCGGGACACCCTCTATGGCTACACCTTC. Translated, it gives CASSGRDTLYGYTF.